This T cell receptor beta chain was recovered during a study of blood T cell repertoires in COVID-19. From germline, CDR1 is MNHNY and CDR2 SVGAGI (reference sequence). CDR3 length: 13 residues. V shed 8 bases, J shed 5 bases, and the junction held 4 bases outside the gene matches. Only in-frame clones appear in the TCRdb table, and some are missing; sequencing was by immunoSEQ multiplex PCR. The sample contains under 250,000 clones, 80% to 90% of which appear only once. The TCR originated in a woman between 40 and 55 years old who had been exposed to COVID-19. Sequencing was done on a sample of PBMCs or T cells enriched from blood (not recorded which). The chain recombines TRBV6-6 with TRBJ2-3; 10 positions agree with TRBD2. The CDR3 bases are TGTGCCAGCTTAGCGGGGGGTCTAGATACGCAGTATTTT. It is translated as CASLAGGLDTQYF.